This is a list of T cell receptor beta chains from one sample in a study of blood T cell repertoires in COVID-19. Clones were read by immunoSEQ multiplex PCR, and TCRdb kept only the in-frame ones, dropping some. The sample lists fewer than 120,000 clones, 76% seen once, with roughly 3.8% in the top ten. The sample consisted of peripheral blood. These receptors originate from an elderly woman with acute or convalescent COVID-19. The CDR3 runs from the conserved cysteine through the conserved F or W. The order of the fields is V gene, CDR3 protein.

v_gene: TRBV14; CDR3aa: CASSQQGGTEAFF
v_gene: TRBV11-3; CDR3aa: CASRQGGSQPQHF
v_gene: TRBV10-3; CDR3aa: CAISDPLAESTDTQYF
v_gene: TRBV21-1; CDR3aa: CASSPKDSGRTYNEQFF
v_gene: TRBV5-1; CDR3aa: CASSVLQGALGTEAFF
v_gene: TRBV3-1/TRBV3-2; CDR3aa: CASSQDFAETQYF
v_gene: TRBV19; CDR3aa: CASSIKSLGAKTEAFF
v_gene: TRBV19; CDR3aa: CASSAYSLLAGVSNEQFF
v_gene: TRBV6-4; CDR3aa: CASSESTGSYEQYF
v_gene: TRBV5-6; CDR3aa: CASSFSGSTDTQYF
v_gene: TRBV4-3; CDR3aa: CASSQEMGSPTGELFF
v_gene: TRBV6-6; CDR3aa: CASSSRPGQGSEQYF
v_gene: TRBV6-2/TRBV6-3; CDR3aa: CASSYSTGTGWTGGRDTQYF
v_gene: TRBV10-1; CDR3aa: CASSDGTGGAFTGELFF
v_gene: TRBV10-3; CDR3aa: CAISESTGKETQYF
v_gene: TRBV15; CDR3aa: CATSRVGGAGWPQHF
v_gene: TRBV7-8; CDR3aa: CASSFGTGGHYTF
v_gene: TRBV7-7; CDR3aa: CASSPGTSGTDEQFF
v_gene: TRBV19; CDR3aa: CASSPPDRPQETQYF
v_gene: TRBV5-6; CDR3aa: CASSITGTGSFRLFF
v_gene: TRBV6-1; CDR3aa: CASSGSRGTGGDIQYF
v_gene: TRBV3-1/TRBV3-2; CDR3aa: CASSQDLRRGRGGETQYF
v_gene: TRBV9; CDR3aa: CASSPRSGGAYEQYF
v_gene: TRBV12-3/TRBV12-4; CDR3aa: CASSLGNEAEAFF
v_gene: TRBV5-4; CDR3aa: CASSLIGTDEGKLFF
v_gene: TRBV3-1/TRBV3-2; CDR3aa: CASSLQLAGNNEQFF
v_gene: TRBV7-6; CDR3aa: CASSLGLGTGQNQPQHF
v_gene: TRBV6-1; CDR3aa: CASSEAAASAYEQYF
v_gene: TRBV4-3; CDR3aa: CASSQVRAGRVYGYTF
v_gene: TRBV7-8; CDR3aa: CASSLDLAGGRRSSYEQYF